Below, one TCR beta chain is given with its context. The antigen is not known. The source of the sample is a study of T cell responses to AZD1222 COVID-19 vaccine. Across the study: Second-dose groups at about 4 or about 12 weeks were pooled. Study outcomes and limitations: Spike-specific TCR breadth and depth both grew after two AZD1222 doses. Possibly, clonal diversity was underestimated; donors were largely white British and included more females. Along spike, vaccine-associated CD4 TCRs were found throughout, with dominance at 160-218 and 743-854.

This CDR3 comprises 15 residues. CDR1 SGHVS and CDR2 FNYEAQ come from the germline V gene. The V end lost 5 bases, the J end lost 1 base, and 12 bases lay between the germline ends. Some clones are missing from TCRdb's copy, which holds only in-frame ones; the method was immunoSEQ multiplex PCR. This sample has approximately 90,000 clones, with about 88% found just once. The rearrangement uses TRBV7-6 and TRBJ1-3, with D tentatively TRBD1 (6 bases). The specimen was peripheral blood, collected on day 0 of AZD1222 vaccination. The TCR sequence derives from an adult in good health. The CDR3 loop reads CASSGGLGSGNTIYF. CDR3 nucleotide sequence: TGTGCCAGCAGCGGGGGGCTGGGGTCTGGAAACACCATATATTTT.